The sequence of this T cell receptor (beta chain) was determined in a study of blood T cell repertoires in COVID-19. As handled by the study authors: Estimation of nucleated cell counts was performed using reference gene primer amplification. Using immunoSEQ multiplex PCR, the repertoire was profiled, and TCRdb retains in-frame clones only, with some absent. V, J and clone size are taken as reported in that table, and D and trimming were inferred from the DNA itself. The sample consists of over 250,000 clones, 75% to 90% of them appearing once. Germline lookup yields CDR1 LGHNT and CDR2 FRNRAP. The CDR3 extends over 15 amino acids. Trimming took 3 bases from V and 9 from J; bases not matched to a gene: 13.

The chain couples TRBV12-5 to TRBJ1-1; the match to TRBD1 covers 7 bases. Sequenced: peripheral blood. The clonotype was recovered from a woman between 65 and 79 years old with acute or convalescent COVID-19. The CDR3 DNA reads as TGTGCTAGTGGTTTCCCAACAGGGGTAAGATCAAAAGCTTTCTTT. Translating it yields CASGFPTGVRSKAFF.